The 28 T cell receptor beta chains given below trace back to one sample, sequenced in a study of cytomegalovirus exposure and HLA in healthy donors. Both 60 Vbeta primers and 13 Jbeta primers went into the PCR. This table comes from immunoSEQ multiplex PCR, and its TCRdb copy is limited to in-frame clones, with some not included. This sample has under 140,000 clones, with 76% found just once. Material: PBMCs. The receptors come from a man aged 25-45 years in good health and CMV-seropositive.

This sequence joins TRBV6-5 and TRBJ2-7; 8 nucleotides line up with TRBD1. Germline assignment: CDR1 MNHEY and CDR2 SVGAGI. V lost 2 bases and J lost 2; bases outside the gene matches: 8. The CDR3 length is 16 residues. As DNA, the CDR3 is TGTGCCAGCAGTTACACCCCCCCGGACAGGGCCTACGAGCAGTACTTC. Protein sequence: CASSYTPPDRAYEQYF.

This sequence joins TRBV11-3 and TRBJ1-5, with D maybe TRBD1 (5 bases). V was clipped by 2 bases and J by 9 bases, with 14 bases between them. The CDR3 has 14 residues. Germline V gene data show CDR1 as SGHNT and CDR2 as YENEEA. Here the CDR3 DNA reads TGTGCCAGCAGCTTACGGACTAAGAGGGGGCCCCAGCATTTT. It yields the protein CASSLRTKRGPQHF.

The chain combines TRBV10-3 with TRBJ1-1; possibly TRBD1 for D (6 bases). The CDR3 totals 13 residues. Deletions cut 7 bases from V and 0 bases from J, with 9 bases between. Germline CDR1 and CDR2: ENHRY and SYGVKD. CDR3 protein: CAIKRDMNTEAFF. CDR3 DNA sequence: TGTGCCATCAAAAGGGACATGAACACTGAAGCTTTCTTT.

This clone was recorded once. V is TRBV6-5 and J is TRBJ1-2; 7 bases agree with TRBD1. Germline V gene data show CDR1 as MNHEY and CDR2 as SVGAGI. V lost 0 bases and J lost 7; bases outside the gene matches: 8. The CDR3 is 15 residues long. CDR3 bases: TGTGCCAGCAGTTACTCAGGCCAGGGGGGTCGTGGCTACACCTTC. It specifies CASSYSGQGGRGYTF.

CDR3 sequence reads: CATSRDRTVSYEQYF. In DNA form, the CDR3 reads TGTGCCACCAGCAGAGACAGGACAGTATCCTACGAGCAGTACTTC. V usage is TRBV15 and J usage is TRBJ2-7; possible D gene TRBD1, 6 bases. The germline CDR1 and CDR2 sequences are LNHNV and YYDKDF (reference sequence). The CDR3 runs to 15 residues. V was pared by 0 bases and J by 1 base, with 10 bases between. The full variable domain, completed using reference TRBV15 and TRBJ2-7, is DAMVIQNPRYQVTQFGKPVTLSCSQTLNHNVMYWYQQKSSQAPKLLFHYYDKDFNNEADTPDNFQSRRPNTSFCFLDIRSPGLGDTAMYLCATSRDRTVSYEQYFGPGTRLTVT.

In its sample, this clone was seen a few times. The chain is built from TRBV7-2 and TRBJ2-2; 7 bases map to TRBD1. CDR1 is SGHTA and CDR2 is FQGNSA in the germline V gene. V was pared by 5 bases and J by 7 bases, with 7 bases of the junction left unmatched. The CDR3 spans 14 residues. CDR3 in amino acids: CASSRGQSIGELFF. CDR3 coding DNA: TGTGCCAGCAGCCGGGGACAGTCAATCGGGGAGCTGTTTTTT.

This chain links TRBV5-6 with TRBJ2-5; 9 bases line up with TRBD1. Germline values: CDR1 SGHDT, CDR2 YYEEEE. The CDR3 runs to 16 residues. Losses at the gene ends were 2 bases for V and 5 bases for J; bases not matched to a gene: 10. In DNA form, the CDR3 reads TGTGCCAGCAGCTTCAACCGGGACAGGGTCCACGAGACCCAGTACTTC. Protein sequence: CASSFNRDRVHETQYF.

This clone was found a few times. The chain is built from TRBV11-3 and TRBJ2-7, with D perhaps matching TRBD1 (7 bases). The CDR3 covers 13 residues. V shed 1 base and J shed 6 bases, with 10 bases lying between them. Germline V gene lookup returns CDR1 SGHNT and CDR2 YENEEA. The chain's CDR3 is CASSLVQGGEQYF. For the CDR3, the DNA is TGTGCCAGCAGCTTAGTCCAGGGGGGCGAGCAGTACTTC.

The V call is TRBV4-3, the J call TRBJ2-1, with 14 bases lining up with TRBD2. The CDR3 length is 19 residues. The V gene end was trimmed by 4 bases and the J gene end by 5 bases; junction bases not matched to a gene: 13. Germline CDR1 LGHNA, CDR2 YSLEER. The CDR3 is CASSRQYGTSGGRHNEQFF. Here the CDR3 DNA reads TGCGCCAGCAGCCGCCAATACGGGACTAGCGGGGGTCGCCACAATGAGCAGTTCTTC.

V is TRBV29-1 and J is TRBJ2-2; D may be TRBD1 (6 bases). Deletions cut 5 bases from V and 4 bases from J, with 8 bases between. The CDR3 is 12 amino acids. Per germline, CDR1 SQVTM and CDR2 ANQGSEA. CDR3 residues: CSVKTGTGELFF. The CDR3 DNA follows: TGCAGCGTTAAGACAGGCACCGGGGAGCTGTTTTTT.

As DNA, the CDR3 is TGTGCCAGCAGCTTAGAGCGGGGTCAGGTCGAAGCTTTCTTT. It yields the protein CASSLERGQVEAFF. The chain combines TRBV7-2 with TRBJ1-1, with D hard to call. Germline V gives CDR1 SGHTA, CDR2 FQGNSA. V lost 1 base, J lost 8 bases, and 14 bases lay in between. This CDR3 spans 14 amino acids.

The J gene is TRBJ2-2, the V gene TRBV28, with TRBD1 matching 12 bases. Losses at the gene ends were 5 bases for V and 4 bases for J; bases not matched to a gene: 14. Looked up from germline, CDR1 is MDHEN and CDR2 is SYDVKM. The CDR3 loop spans 19 amino acids. This chain's CDR3 is CASSTGTGGPNWGTGELFF. CDR3 DNA: TGTGCCAGCAGTACCGGGACAGGGGGCCCGAATTGGGGCACCGGGGAGCTGTTTTTT.

J is TRBJ1-1 and V is TRBV5-5; maybe TRBD1 (5 bases). CDR1 is SGHKS, CDR2 YYEKEE, per germline (reference sequence). The CDR3 covers 18 residues. Trimming removed 0 bases from V and 3 bases from J, with 21 bases in between. CDR3 amino acids: CASSLAPGVAGGDTEAFF. The CDR3 nucleotides read TGTGCCAGCAGCTTGGCCCCCGGTGTGGCGGGGGGGGACACTGAAGCTTTCTTT.

The rearrangement uses TRBV5-5 and TRBJ1-4; the D is unclear. The V end was cut by 0 bases, the J end by 9 bases, with 12 bases between. The CDR3 has 14 residues. Germline V gives CDR1 SGHKS, CDR2 YYEKEE (reference sequence). The CDR3 DNA sequence: TGTGCCAGCAGCTTGGGGGGTGGAGGGAAAAAACTGTTTTTT. This sequence encodes CASSLGGGGKKLFF.

The genes are TRBV4-3 and TRBJ2-7; D unresolved. This CDR3 has 14 amino acids. V was clipped by 1 base and J by 0 bases, with 7 bases between them. Germline V lookup: CDR1 LGHNA, CDR2 YSLEER. The CDR3 region has the DNA TGCGCCAGCAGCCAAGTTGTCAACTCCTACGAGCAGTACTTC. It encodes CASSQVVNSYEQYF.

The chain joins TRBV4-3 to TRBJ1-1; TRBD1 agrees at 8 bases. The CDR3 runs 13 residues. Looked up from germline, CDR1 is LGHNA and CDR2 is YSLEER. The J segment lost 3 bases and the V segment lost 6 bases, leaving 3 bases of the junction unmatched. DNA of the CDR3: TGCGCCAGCAGGGACAGGGCCGACACTGAAGCTTTCTTT. It specifies CASRDRADTEAFF.

This clone was observed a handful of times. V is TRBV7-2 and J is TRBJ2-5; D gene unclear. The CDR3 length is 14 residues. Germline-derived CDR1 and CDR2 are SGHTA and FQGNSA. V dropped 1 base and J dropped 2 bases, with 8 bases sitting between them. For the CDR3, the DNA is TGTGCCAGCAGCTTAGGTGGCAGACAAGAGACCCAGTACTTC. Translated: CASSLGGRQETQYF.

The chain carries TRBV27 and TRBJ2-2, with TRBD2 matching over 9 bases. With V trimmed by 1 base and J by 13 bases, 16 bases remained unmatched. This CDR3 is 17 amino acids long. Germline-derived CDR1 and CDR2 are MNHEY and SMNVEV (reference sequence). The CDR3 is CASSLLYLAGISQGLFF. The CDR3 DNA reads TGTGCCAGCAGTTTATTATACCTAGCGGGGATAAGCCAGGGGCTGTTTTTT.

This sequence joins TRBV19 and TRBJ1-5, with TRBD1 as a possible D gene (5 bases). Germline lookup yields CDR1 LNHDA and CDR2 SQIVND (reference sequence). The CDR3 has 15 amino acids. The V gene lost 7 bases and the J gene lost 0 bases, with 13 bases spanning the gap. This CDR3 is CASTIDSYSNQPQHF. The CDR3 bases are TGTGCCAGTACCATCGACAGTTATAGCAATCAGCCCCAGCATTTT.

The gene calls are TRBV27 and TRBJ1-1; no reliable D call. The CDR3 covers 14 residues. Germline lookup yields CDR1 MNHEY and CDR2 SMNVEV (reference sequence). V was clipped by 2 bases and J by 1 base, with 8 bases between them. The CDR3 protein is CASSLEASNTEAFF. In nucleotides, the CDR3 is TGTGCCAGCAGTTTAGAGGCATCGAACACTGAAGCTTTCTTT.

Note on this clone: One end of the junction fails to match germline, which may point to a read error. The gene calls are TRBV5-1 and TRBJ2-1, with TRBD1 identical over 9 bases. Germline CDR1 SGHRS, CDR2 YFSETQ. The CDR3 extends over 16 amino acids. CDR3 protein: CASSLRTGVSYNGQFF. DNA for the CDR3: TGCGCCAGCAGCTTGCGGACAGGGGTGTCATACAATGGGCAGTTCTTC.

This clone occurred once. The chain uses TRBV28 and TRBJ2-2; D ambiguous. This CDR3 region has 13 residues. The V gene lost 6 bases and the J gene lost 2 bases, with 7 bases spanning the gap. Germline-derived CDR1 and CDR2 are MDHEN and SYDVKM. The DNA of the CDR3 is TGTGCCAGCAGCACACACAACACCGGGGAGCTGTTTTTT. This encodes CASSTHNTGELFF. Full variable domain (outside the CDR3, taken from reference TRBV28 and TRBJ2-2): DVKVTQSSRYLVKRTGEKVFLECVQDMDHENMFWYRQDPGLGLRLIYFSYDVKMKEKGDIPEGYSVSREKKERFSLILESASTNQTSMYLCASSTHNTGELFFGEGSRLTVL.

This chain uses TRBV28 with TRBJ1-6, with 7 bases lining up with TRBD1. With 3 bases clipped from V and 9 bases from J, the junction kept 8 bases outside the gene matches. The germline gives CDR1 MDHEN, CDR2 SYDVKM. The CDR3 is made up of 15 amino acids. The CDR3 reads CASSFSETGSSPLHF. The CDR3, as DNA: TGTGCCAGCAGTTTTTCTGAGACAGGGAGTTCACCCCTCCACTTT.

About this clone itself: The junction departs from the called germline gene at one end, perhaps through a read error. The gene calls are TRBV7-7 and TRBJ2-1, with 13 bases lining up with TRBD2. Per the germline V gene, CDR1 is SSHAT and CDR2 is FNYEAQ (reference sequence). The CDR3 has 16 amino acids. The DNA of the CDR3 is TGTGCTAGCAGCCAAGGACTAGCGGGGGCGGAGAATGAGCAGTTCTTC. This translates into CASSQGLAGAENEQFF.

The chain uses TRBV7-2 and TRBJ1-6; 8 positions match TRBD1. Germline V gene sequence: CDR1 SGHTA, CDR2 FQGNSA. The CDR3 is made up of 14 amino acids. The ends lost 8 bases at V and 8 bases at J; junction bases unmatched: 8. The CDR3 DNA reads as TGTGCCAGCCGACCAACAGGGGGGGATTCACCCCTCCACTTT. It yields the protein CASRPTGGDSPLHF.

This clone was observed a handful of times. This chain connects TRBV7-2 to TRBJ2-3; 9 nucleotides line up with TRBD2. J gave up 4 bases and V 4 bases, and 15 bases lay outside the gene matches. The CDR3 runs 18 residues. Germline V gene sequence: CDR1 SGHTA, CDR2 FQGNSA. As DNA, the CDR3 is TGTGCCAGCAGCTCCGCGGGGGGGGCCCGAATTGACGCAGATACGCAGTATTTT. Its protein is CASSSAGGARIDADTQYF.

The sample holds a few counts of this clone. The rearrangement uses TRBV2 and TRBJ1-3; 7 bases align to TRBD1. The CDR3 runs 14 residues. Germline loops: CDR1 SNHLY, CDR2 FYNNEI. The V and J ends lost 6 bases and 2 bases, in that order; junction bases with no gene match: 4. The CDR3 spells CASRAGTAGNTIYF. For the CDR3, the DNA is TGTGCCAGCAGGGCCGGGACAGCTGGAAACACCATATATTTT.

This chain uses TRBV10-2 with TRBJ2-5, with TRBD2 matching over 7 bases. V shed 3 bases and J 1 base; nucleotides not matched to a gene: 2. Germline CDR1 reads WSHSY; CDR2 reads SAAADI. This CDR3 is 14 amino acids long. CDR3: CASSDSGFQETQYF. The CDR3, as DNA: TGCGCCAGCAGTGATAGCGGGTTCCAAGAGACCCAGTACTTC.